These T cell receptor beta chains were read from a single sample in a study of sequential checkpoint blockade in melanoma. Data came from immunoSEQ multiplex PCR; TCRdb stores just in-frame clones and leaves some out. The table lists approximately 13,000 clones, 27% of them singletons. The material sequenced was tumor tissue (inferred from file names), taken from a patient given nivolumab and ipilimumab in sequence. The source of these receptors is a human donor with melanoma. CDR3s include the opening cysteine and the closing phenylalanine or tryptophan. A D gene is named only where the DNA matches it firmly. The listing skips clone size in some rows; elsewhere it reads once, few, many or a size class.

D | size | J | length | V | CDR3 | DNA
- | - | TRBJ1-4 | 13 | TRBV19 | CASSVRWWKKLFF | TGTGCCAGTAGTGTGCGGTGGTGGAAAAAACTGTTTTTT
TRBD2 | few | TRBJ2-3 | 18 | TRBV7-6 | CASSLGNRASGITDTQYF | TGTGCCAGCAGCCTCGGAAATAGGGCTAGCGGGATCACAGATACGCAGTATTTT
TRBD2 | - | TRBJ2-5 | 17 | TRBV5-1 | CASSLALDLAGGETQYF | TGCGCCAGCAGCTTGGCCTTGGATCTAGCGGGAGGAGAGACCCAGTACTTC
TRBD2 | - | TRBJ2-7 | 16 | TRBV19 | CAARGPGTSGTGEQYF | TGTGCAGCCCGTGGACCCGGAACTAGCGGGACGGGTGAGCAGTACTTC
TRBD2 | few | TRBJ2-5 | 15 | TRBV19 | CASSMSSGSMETQYF | TGTGCCAGTAGTATGTCCAGCGGGAGCATGGAGACCCAGTACTTC
- | few | TRBJ1-2 | 15 | TRBV28 | CASSSADSLDYGYTF | TGTGCCAGCAGTTCGGCGGACAGTTTGGACTATGGCTACACCTTC
TRBD2 | few | TRBJ2-3 | 13 | TRBV23-1 | CASSFSGSAPQYF | TGCGCCAGCAGCTTCAGCGGGAGTGCACCGCAGTATTTT
- | few | TRBJ2-4 | 16 | TRBV28 | CASSFGLMGAKNIQYF | TGTGCCAGCAGTTTTGGGCTTATGGGGGCCAAAAACATTCAGTACTTC
- | many | TRBJ2-7 | 15 | TRBV11-3 | CASSPPASAAYEQYF | TGTGCCAGCAGCCCCCCCGCTAGCGCCGCCTACGAGCAGTACTTC
- | few | TRBJ2-5 | 12 | TRBV9 | CASSQGQETQYF | TGTGCCAGCAGTCAGGGCCAAGAGACCCAGTACTTC
- | - | TRBJ2-3 | 14 | TRBV15 | CATSRDGGSDTQYF | TGTGCCACCAGCAGAGATGGAGGATCAGATACGCAGTATTTT
- | - | TRBJ2-3 | 13 | TRBV28 | CASSLANTDTQYF | TGTGCCAGCAGTTTAGCCAACACAGATACGCAGTATTTT
TRBD2 | few | TRBJ2-7 | 16 | TRBV11-3 | CASSLRLAGGGYEQYF | TGTGCCAGCAGTTTGCGACTAGCGGGAGGGGGGTACGAGCAGTACTTC
- | few | TRBJ2-1 | 13 | TRBV6-8 | CASFGTSQNEQFF | TGTGCCAGCTTTGGAACTAGTCAAAATGAGCAGTTCTTC
- | - | TRBJ1-5 | 13 | TRBV10-2 | CASSEGTNQPQHF | TGCGCCAGCAGTGAGGGGACAAATCAGCCCCAGCATTTT
- | - | TRBJ1-1 | 13 | TRBV12-5 | CASGFAGNTEAFF | TGTGCTAGTGGTTTCGCCGGGAACACTGAAGCTTTCTTT
- | - | TRBJ2-7 | 15 | TRBV18 | CASSPTAGTSYEQYF | TGTGCCAGCTCACCAACGGCAGGAACAAGCTACGAGCAGTACTTC
- | - | TRBJ2-7 | 12 | TRBV28 | CASSFPQREQYF | TGTGCCAGCAGTTTCCCGCAGCGGGAGCAGTACTTC
- | - | TRBJ2-5 | 14 | TRBV5-1 | CASSLAGGQETQYF | TGCGCCAGCAGCTTGGCTGGGGGGCAAGAGACCCAGTACTTC
TRBD2 | - | TRBJ2-4 | 14 | TRBV6-8 | CASTLGRGKNIQYF | TGTGCCAGCACCCTTGGGAGGGGCAAAAACATTCAGTACTTC
- | - | TRBJ1-2 | 13 | TRBV6-1 | CASSEGGSHGYTF | TGTGCCAGCAGTGAAGGTGGATCCCATGGCTACACCTTC
TRBD2 | many | TRBJ2-2 | 15 | TRBV7-7 | CASSQSGRNTGELFF | TGTGCCAGCAGCCAGAGCGGGAGGAACACCGGGGAGCTGTTTTTT
- | - | TRBJ1-5 | 15 | TRBV19 | CASSMWEGGNQPQHF | TGTGCCAGTAGTATGTGGGAGGGAGGCAATCAGCCCCAGCATTTT
TRBD2 | - | TRBJ2-3 | 18 | TRBV5-1 | CASSPWTSGFLRTDTQYF | TGCGCCAGCAGCCCCTGGACTAGCGGGTTCCTACGCACAGATACGCAGTATTTT
- | few | TRBJ2-3 | 13 | TRBV6-8 | CASSPGHTDTQYF | TGTGCCAGCAGTCCCGGACATACAGATACGCAGTATTTT
TRBD2 | medium-sized | TRBJ2-3 | 18 | TRBV11-3 | CASSTGLAGSFSTDTQYF | TGTGCCAGCAGCACGGGACTAGCGGGATCATTTAGCACAGATACGCAGTATTTT
- | few | TRBJ2-7 | 15 | TRBV7-5 | CASSLVSGIIYEQYF | TGTGCCAGCAGCTTAGTTAGCGGGATCATCTACGAGCAGTACTTC
- | - | TRBJ2-7 | 12 | TRBV4-1 | CASSLWSAEQYF | TGCGCCAGCAGCTTGTGGAGCGCCGAGCAGTACTTC
- | - | TRBJ1-5 | 14 | TRBV28 | CASSGGVLTQPQHF | TGTGCCAGCAGTGGGGGAGTGCTTACTCAGCCCCAGCATTTT
- | - | TRBJ2-4 | 14 | TRBV12-5 | CASTLGVAKNIQYF | TGTGCCAGCACCCTAGGGGTAGCCAAAAACATTCAGTACTTC
TRBD1 | - | TRBJ1-2 | 14 | TRBV28 | CASRELSGGSGYTF | TGTGCCAGCAGGGAACTGTCAGGGGGCAGTGGCTACACCTTC
- | - | TRBJ1-2 | 15 | TRBV1 | CASSQSPGEGYGYTF | TGCGCCAGCAGCCAAAGCCCAGGGGAGGGCTATGGCTACACCTTC
- | - | TRBJ2-2 | 18 | TRBV11-3 | CASSLECCGGLNTGELFF | TGTGCCAGCAGCTTAGAGTGCTGTGGGGGGCTTAACACCGGGGAGCTGTTTTTT
- | few | TRBJ2-2 | 14 | TRBV6-8 | CASTPSANTGELFF | TGTGCCAGCACCCCCTCGGCGAACACCGGGGAGCTGTTTTTT
- | - | TRBJ2-5 | 17 | TRBV5-1 | CASSLGGPGLSQETQYF | TGCGCCAGCAGCTTGGGGGGGCCGGGACTGAGCCAAGAGACCCAGTACTTC
TRBD1 | - | TRBJ1-4 | 13 | TRBV23-1 | CASSEGQNEKLFF | TGCGCCAGCAGCGAGGGACAGAATGAAAAACTGTTTTTT
- | few | TRBJ2-5 | 15 | TRBV7-5 | CASREAGGIKETQYF | TGTGCCAGCCGAGAAGCGGGAGGGATCAAAGAGACCCAGTACTTC
TRBD1 | - | TRBJ1-5 | 14 | TRBV6-8 | CASSTRQGIGPQHF | TGTGCCAGCAGTACAAGACAGGGAATAGGGCCCCAGCATTTT
TRBD1 | - | TRBJ2-1 | 15 | TRBV29-1 | CSVQGAGSSYNEQFF | TGCAGCGTTCAGGGGGCCGGGAGCTCCTACAATGAGCAGTTCTTC
- | few | TRBJ2-2 | 14 | TRBV6-1 | CASSEVLGAGELFF | TGTGCCAGCAGTGAAGTCCTGGGGGCCGGGGAGCTGTTTTTT
TRBD2 | few | TRBJ2-7 | 14 | TRBV9 | CASSEAGLAGEQYF | TGTGCCAGCAGTGAAGCGGGACTAGCGGGAGAGCAGTACTTC
- | - | TRBJ2-1 | 14 | TRBV11-3 | CASSPRVEGDEQFF | TGTGCCAGCAGCCCCCGGGTAGAGGGCGATGAGCAGTTCTTC